These 28 T cell receptor beta chains originate from one sample sequenced in a study of cytomegalovirus exposure and HLA in healthy donors. The PCR had 60 Vbeta and 13 Jbeta primers. Here immunoSEQ multiplex PCR was the method, and the copy in TCRdb shows in-frame clones only, minus some. The top ten hold less than 2.5% of the sample, which has 120,000 to 150,000 clones, less than 90% seen once. The sample comprised PBMCs. The receptors stem from a boy aged 2 to 10 in good health and CMV-seronegative.

This clone has a single count. V and J are TRBV18 and TRBJ2-7; maybe TRBD2 (6 bases). CDR1 is KGHSH, CDR2 LQKENI, per germline. V lost 5 bases, J lost 5 bases, and 13 bases lay in between. The length of the CDR3 is 13 residues. CDR3: CASSEVRENEQYF. The CDR3 nucleotides are TGTGCCAGCTCAGAGGTCCGGGAGAACGAGCAGTACTTC.

This clone appeared a single time. The CDR3 is CASSDPGETGYGYTF. CDR3 DNA sequence: TGTGCCAGCAGCGATCCAGGCGAAACAGGATATGGCTACACCTTC. This sequence joins TRBV6-6 and TRBJ1-2; possible D gene TRBD1, 5 bases. Trimming left V 6 bases short and J 5 bases short, with 19 bases between. The CDR3 contains 15 residues. CDR1 and CDR2 (germline): MNHNY, SVGAGI (reference sequence).

This chain joins TRBV27 and TRBJ2-7; TRBD2 aligns across 7 bases. The germline CDR1 and CDR2 sequences are MNHEY and SMNVEV (reference sequence). The V and J ends lost 3 bases and 4 bases, in that order; junction bases with no gene match: 3. The CDR3 is made up of 13 amino acids. The CDR3 reads CASSLGGGYEQYF. CDR3 in DNA: TGTGCCAGCAGTTTGGGGGGGGGTTACGAGCAGTACTTC.

This clone was observed a few times. This rearrangement joins TRBV7-9 to TRBJ2-3; 7 bases match TRBD2. CDR1 is SEHNR and CDR2 is FQNEAQ in the germline V gene (reference sequence). The CDR3 sequence is 14 residues long. The junction had 2 bases not matched to a gene; V was cut back by 5 bases and J by 0 bases. CDR3 sequence reads: CASSQRGSTDTQYF. CDR3 nucleotides: TGTGCCAGCAGCCAGCGGGGTAGCACAGATACGCAGTATTTT.

In its sample, this clone was seen once. The chain joins TRBV18 to TRBJ1-1; no clear D. V lost 2 bases and J lost 2, with 6 bases in between. Germline V gene sequence: CDR1 KGHSH, CDR2 LQKENI. The CDR3 totals 13 residues. The CDR3 region has the DNA TGTGCCAGCTCACCATCAACTAACACTGAAGCTTTCTTT. Translation gives CASSPSTNTEAFF.

This clone was found once. This chain connects TRBV21-1 to TRBJ2-7; TRBD1, as called in the table, went unchecked against the DNA. TRBV21-1 is listed as a pseudogene. This CDR3 is built from 15 residues. The CDR3, as DNA: TGTGCCAGCAGCATCGGGACAGGGATTTACTACGAGCAGTACTTC. It specifies CASSIGTGIYYEQYF.

CDR3 DNA sequence: TGTGCCAGGACAGGGGACGGCAATGAGCAGTTCTTC. Its protein product is CARTGDGNEQFF. The rearrangement joins TRBV2 to TRBJ2-1; 8 bases match TRBD1. This CDR3 comprises 12 residues. Germline V CDR1 and CDR2: SNHLY, FYNNEI. V lost 9 bases and J lost 6; bases outside the gene matches: 4.

In DNA, the CDR3 is TGTGCCAGCAGTCCCCCCCCTGCTAACTATGGCTACACCTTC. This encodes CASSPPPANYGYTF. The chain carries TRBV28 and TRBJ1-2; no definite D call. This CDR3 has 14 residues. V lost 5 bases to trimming and J lost 0 bases, with 10 bases between them. Germline CDR1 MDHEN, CDR2 SYDVKM.

V gene TRBV11-2 combines with J gene TRBJ1-1; 8 positions agree with TRBD1. Germline lookup yields CDR1 SGHAT and CDR2 FQNNGV. Losses at the gene ends were 2 bases for V and 8 bases for J; bases not matched to a gene: 7. The CDR3 is 14 residues long. The CDR3 region has the DNA TGTGCCAGCAGCTTACGGACAGGGTGGAGAGAAGCTTTCTTT. Protein sequence: CASSLRTGWREAFF. Supplemented by reference TRBV11-2 and TRBJ1-1, the full variable domain reads EAGVAQSPRYKIIEKRQSVAFWCNPISGHATLYWYQQILGQGPKLLIQFQNNGVVDDSQLPKDRFSAERLKGVDSTLKIQPAKLEDSAVYLCASSLRTGWREAFFGQGTRLTVV.

The gene calls are TRBV12-5 and TRBJ1-3; TRBD1 might be the D (6 bases). The germline V gene has CDR1 LGHNT and CDR2 FRNRAP. The V end lost 1 base, the J end lost 14 bases, and 15 bases lay between the germline ends. This CDR3 contains 13 residues. This CDR3 reads CASGLEQGTAVYF. CDR3 DNA sequence: TGTGCTAGTGGTTTGGAACAGGGCACAGCCGTATATTTT.

V usage is TRBV5-1 and J usage is TRBJ2-7, with a possible D match to TRBD1 (6 bases). Trimming took off 2 bases at V and 0 bases at J, with 9 bases between the two ends. The CDR3 contains 14 residues. Germline-derived CDR1 and CDR2 are SGHRS and YFSETQ. The CDR3 region has the DNA TGCGCCAGCAGCTTCAGGGGACCCTCCTACGAGCAGTACTTC. Residues: CASSFRGPSYEQYF. The complete variable domain, with remaining parts taken from reference TRBV5-1 and TRBJ2-7, reads KAGVTQTPRYLIKTRGQQVTLSCSPISGHRSVSWYQQTPGQGLQFLFEYFSETQRNKGNFPGRFSGRQFSNSRSEMNVSTLELGDSALYLCASSFRGPSYEQYFGPGTRLTVT.

The chain joins TRBV11-3 to TRBJ2-7; 9 bases align to TRBD2. J gave up 4 bases and V 6 bases, and 7 bases lay outside the gene matches. The CDR3 spans 14 residues. The germline V gene encodes CDR1 SGHNT and CDR2 YENEEA. CDR3 sequence reads: CASSDLSGSYEQYF. The CDR3 coding sequence is TGTGCCAGCAGTGACCTTAGCGGGAGTTACGAGCAGTACTTC. The complete variable domain, with remaining parts taken from reference TRBV11-3 and TRBJ2-7, reads EAGVVQSPRYKIIEKKQPVAFWCNPISGHNTLYWYLQNLGQGPELLIRYENEEAVDDSQLPKDRFSAERLKGVDSTLKIQPAELGDSAVYLCASSDLSGSYEQYFGPGTRLTVT.

The J gene is TRBJ1-6, the V gene TRBV6-1; D gene unclear. V shed 3 bases and J shed 9 bases, with 9 bases lying between them. The length of the CDR3 is 13 residues. From germline, CDR1 is MNHNS and CDR2 SASEGT. The CDR3 loop reads CASSEISGSPLHF. The DNA of the CDR3 is TGTGCCAGCAGTGAGATTTCCGGTTCACCCCTCCACTTT.

V usage is TRBV6-5 and J usage is TRBJ2-2; D unresolved. V shed 6 bases and J shed 1 base, with 9 bases lying between them. Germline V gene lookup returns CDR1 MNHEY and CDR2 SVGAGI. The CDR3 consists of 14 residues. CDR3 residues: CASSRLVNTGELFF. The CDR3 nucleotides read TGTGCCAGCAGCCGACTCGTGAACACCGGGGAGCTGTTTTTT.

This chain links TRBV7-2 with TRBJ1-3; a weak D match, TRBD1 (5 bases). V was cut by 4 bases and J by 4 bases, with 20 bases left in between. This CDR3 has 17 residues. CDR1 is SGHTA, CDR2 FQGNSA, per germline. The CDR3 DNA sequence: TGTGCCAGCAGCTCTAGCTCGGGTCGGGGGTCCGGAAACACCATATATTTT. The encoded protein is CASSSSSGRGSGNTIYF.

This clone was recorded once. The rearrangement uses TRBV7-2 and TRBJ2-7; D is possibly TRBD1 (6 bases). The ends were cut back, 5 bases at V and 3 bases at J, with 11 bases in the middle. The CDR3 covers 13 residues. Germline V gene lookup returns CDR1 SGHTA and CDR2 FQGNSA. The chain's CDR3 is CASSQDSFYEQYF. DNA for the CDR3: TGTGCCAGCAGCCAGGACAGTTTCTACGAGCAGTACTTC.

The rearrangement uses TRBV18 and TRBJ2-3; weak D call: TRBD1 (5 bases). The V end was cut by 1 base, the J end by 0 bases, with 11 bases between. The V gene's germline CDR1 is KGHSH and CDR2 LQKENI. The CDR3 is 16 residues long. CDR3 protein: CASSPQGITSTDTQYF. The CDR3 DNA reads TGTGCCAGCTCACCACAGGGGATAACTAGCACAGATACGCAGTATTTT.

The genes are TRBV6-5 and TRBJ2-7; TRBD1 matches at 9 bases. The CDR3 extends over 13 amino acids. Germline V gene lookup returns CDR1 MNHEY and CDR2 SVGAGI. The V and J ends lost 10 bases and 5 bases, in that order; junction bases with no gene match: 9. The CDR3 region has the DNA TGTGCCACCCAGAGGGGACAGGGCCACGAGCAGTACTTC. Protein: CATQRGQGHEQYF.

The V and J genes are TRBV7-9 and TRBJ2-3; tentatively, D is TRBD2 (5 bases). This CDR3 is 16 amino acids long. V shed 2 bases and J shed 4 bases, with 16 bases lying between them. Germline CDR1 SEHNR, CDR2 FQNEAQ (reference sequence). CDR3 in amino acids: CASSLFPLLRADTQYF. CDR3 sequence (DNA): TGTGCCAGCAGCTTATTCCCCCTCCTGCGGGCAGATACGCAGTATTTT.

J is TRBJ1-2 and V is TRBV2, with TRBD1 matching over 10 bases. CDR3 size: 15 residues. Per the germline V gene, CDR1 is SNHLY and CDR2 is FYNNEI. V gave up 5 bases and J gave up 6 bases; unmatched junction bases: 9. The CDR3 loop is CASSLALGQGDGYTF. In DNA, the CDR3 is TGTGCCAGCAGTCTAGCCCTCGGACAGGGGGATGGCTACACCTTC.

The chain recombines TRBV27 with TRBJ1-1; tentatively, D is TRBD1 (6 bases). Trimming took off 5 bases at V and 4 bases at J, with 14 bases between the two ends. CDR1 and CDR2 from the germline V gene are MNHEY and SMNVEV (reference sequence). CDR3 length equals 14 residues. The CDR3 loop is CASSPSLRGTEAFF. The CDR3 coding sequence is TGTGCCAGCAGTCCCTCCCTCAGGGGCACTGAAGCTTTCTTT.

The chain combines TRBV7-6 with TRBJ2-5; no reliable D call. There are 11 residues in the CDR3. The germline gives CDR1 SGHVS, CDR2 FNYEAQ. The V end was cut by 5 bases, the J end by 5 bases, with 6 bases between. The CDR3 DNA is TGTGCCAGCAGCAAACGGGAGACCCAGTACTTC. Translated, it gives CASSKRETQYF.

The genes are TRBV14 and TRBJ2-7; TRBD1 is a possible D gene (7 bases). Trimming stripped 5 bases from V and 5 bases from J, with 28 bases between. CDR3 length: 18 residues. Germline values: CDR1 SGHDN, CDR2 FVKESK. The CDR3 here is CASSSSPRGAFLLNEQYF. The CDR3 bases are TGTGCCAGCAGCTCTTCCCCCAGGGGGGCCTTCTTACTGAACGAGCAGTACTTC.

This chain connects TRBV5-5 to TRBJ2-1; D call uncertain. Per the germline V gene, CDR1 is SGHKS and CDR2 is YYEKEE (reference sequence). Trimming took 2 bases from V and 0 from J, leaving 9 bases between them. CDR3 length: 15 residues. As DNA, the CDR3 is TGTGCCAGCAGCTTAGACAAGAGCTCCTACAATGAGCAGTTCTTC. Translating gives CASSLDKSSYNEQFF.

This chain uses TRBV7-6 with TRBJ2-7, with TRBD1 identical over 9 bases. V was pared by 1 base and J by 1 base, with 14 bases of the junction left unmatched. The germline CDR1 and CDR2 sequences are SGHVS and FNYEAQ. The CDR3 spans 19 residues. The CDR3 sequence: CASSLVAGQGIRQSYEQYF. DNA of the CDR3: TGTGCCAGCAGCTTAGTGGCGGGACAGGGTATACGACAATCCTACGAGCAGTACTTC.

The chain has TRBV10-3 and TRBJ2-5; 7 bases agree with TRBD1. Trimming removed 5 bases from V and 5 bases from J; junction bases left unmatched: 2. The CDR3 is made up of 12 amino acids. CDR1 and CDR2 from the germline V gene are ENHRY and SYGVKD. CDR3 bases: TGTGCCATCAGTCAGGGGGACGAGACCCAGTACTTC. It specifies CAISQGDETQYF.

V is TRBV5-6 and J is TRBJ2-7, with a tentative D call TRBD1 (6 bases). CDR3 length equals 15 residues. Germline loops: CDR1 SGHDT, CDR2 YYEEEE. The V gene lost 4 bases and the J gene lost 3 bases, with 17 bases spanning the gap. The CDR3 nucleotides are TGTGCCAGCAGCCAACAACCGGGACACTTCTACGAGCAGTACTTC. Its protein product is CASSQQPGHFYEQYF.

Only one count was recorded for this clone. V and J are TRBV11-3 and TRBJ1-1; TRBD1 matches 7 bases. Per germline, CDR1 SGHNT and CDR2 YENEEA. The V segment lost 5 bases and the J segment 6 bases; nucleotides outside the gene matches: 6. CDR3 size: 13 residues. CDR3 residues: CASSPRQGPEAFF. The CDR3 region has the DNA TGTGCCAGCAGCCCAAGACAGGGCCCTGAAGCTTTCTTT.